This TCR beta chain was identified in a study of T cell changes during pregnancy in multiple sclerosis. CDR1 is MNHEY and CDR2 is SMNVEV in the germline V gene (reference sequence). The CDR3 is made up of 12 amino acids. V was cut by 3 bases and J by 6 bases, with 7 bases left in between. The assay was immunoSEQ multiplex PCR, and TCRdb's table has in-frame clones only and misses some. Of over 50,000 clones in the sample, about nine tenths were seen once. The sample consisted of peripheral blood, taken in the first trimester of pregnancy. The TCR originated in a female donor with multiple sclerosis, enrolled in a pregnancy study. The V call is TRBV27, the J call TRBJ2-3; D uncertain. This CDR3 reads CASSFKEDTQYF. The CDR3 DNA is TGTGCCAGCAGTTTTAAAGAGGATACGCAGTATTTT.